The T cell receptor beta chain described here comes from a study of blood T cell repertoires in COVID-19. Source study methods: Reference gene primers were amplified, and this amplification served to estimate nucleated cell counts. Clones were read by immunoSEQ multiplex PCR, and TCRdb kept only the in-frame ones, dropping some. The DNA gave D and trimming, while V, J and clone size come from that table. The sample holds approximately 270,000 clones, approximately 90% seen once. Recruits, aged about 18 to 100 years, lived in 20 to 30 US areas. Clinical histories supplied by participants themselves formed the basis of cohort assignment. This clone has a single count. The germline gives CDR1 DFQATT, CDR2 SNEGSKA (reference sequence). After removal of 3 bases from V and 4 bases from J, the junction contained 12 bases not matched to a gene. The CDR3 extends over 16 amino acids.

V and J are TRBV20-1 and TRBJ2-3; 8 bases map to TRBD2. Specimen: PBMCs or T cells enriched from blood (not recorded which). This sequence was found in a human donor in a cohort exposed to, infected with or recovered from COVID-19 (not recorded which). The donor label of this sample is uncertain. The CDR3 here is CSASKLAATRADTQYF. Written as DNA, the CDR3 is TGCAGTGCTAGTAAACTAGCGGCAACTCGGGCAGATACGCAGTATTTT.